Listed here are 15 T cell receptor beta chains from one sample, sequenced in a study of blood T cell repertoires in COVID-19. This table comes from immunoSEQ multiplex PCR, and its TCRdb copy is limited to in-frame clones, with some not included. The data show roughly 150,000 clones, approximately 95% seen once. Sequences were obtained from peripheral blood. Every receptor here comes from an older woman with COVID-19, enrolled during active disease.

This chain links TRBV6-2 or TRBV6-3 with TRBJ2-7; tentatively, D is TRBD1 (6 bases). The germline CDR1 and CDR2 sequences are MNHEY and SVGEGT. Between the trimmed V and J ends, which lost 2 bases and 4 bases, there was a span of 21 bases. The CDR3 runs 17 residues. The CDR3 DNA sequence: TGTGCCAGCAGTTACACCATCTGGCAGGAAGACAGGTACGAGCAGTACTTC. The encoded protein is CASSYTIWQEDRYEQYF.

This chain uses TRBV20-1 with TRBJ1-6; 7 bases are shared with TRBD1. CDR3 length equals 14 residues. With 3 bases clipped from V and 6 bases from J, the junction kept 5 bases outside the gene matches. Germline lookup yields CDR1 DFQATT and CDR2 SNEGSKA (reference sequence). The CDR3 region is CSASEGTANSPLHF. The CDR3 DNA follows: TGCAGTGCTAGTGAAGGGACAGCTAATTCACCCCTCCACTTT.

The rearrangement uses TRBV4-3 and TRBJ1-2; TRBD1 aligns across 7 bases. With 2 bases clipped from V and 3 bases from J, the junction kept 9 bases outside the gene matches. Germline lookup yields CDR1 LGHNA and CDR2 YSLEER. The CDR3 has 16 residues. CDR3 protein: CASSQFPGQQHYGYTF. CDR3 DNA: TGCGCCAGCAGCCAATTTCCGGGACAGCAGCACTATGGCTACACCTTC.

The chain recombines TRBV15 with TRBJ2-3; the match to TRBD1 covers 7 bases. V lost 2 bases to trimming and J lost 11 bases; unmatched junction nucleotides: 7. The CDR3 loop spans 13 amino acids. Germline V gene lookup returns CDR1 LNHNV and CDR2 YYDKDF (reference sequence). The CDR3 region has the DNA TGTGCCACCAGCAGACCTTCAGGGGACAGGCAGTATTTT. Translated, it gives CATSRPSGDRQYF.

The rearrangement links TRBV9 to TRBJ2-7; no clear D gene. Germline CDR1 is SGDLS and CDR2 is YYNGEE. V lost 5 bases to trimming and J lost 3 bases, with 12 bases between them. The CDR3 consists of 13 residues. As DNA, the CDR3 is TGTGCCAGCAGTGGAGTCGGTGACTACGAGCAGTACTTC. It encodes CASSGVGDYEQYF.

V is TRBV18 and J is TRBJ2-5, with 8 positions matching TRBD1. The germline CDR1 and CDR2 sequences are KGHSH and LQKENI. With V trimmed by 4 bases and J by 2 bases, 3 bases remained unmatched. The CDR3 length is 14 residues. The chain's CDR3 is CASSRQGLQETQYF. The CDR3 DNA is TGTGCCAGCTCACGACAGGGGTTGCAAGAGACCCAGTACTTC.

Only a few counts were recorded for this clone. V is TRBV5-1 and J is TRBJ1-6; D gene uncertain. The V and J ends lost 0 bases and 3 bases respectively, with 10 bases between them. The CDR3 runs to 16 residues. Germline CDR1 reads SGHRS; CDR2 reads YFSETQ. CDR3: CASSLGRGNYNSPLHF. The CDR3, as DNA: TGCGCCAGCAGCTTGGGACGAGGGAACTATAATTCACCCCTCCACTTT. The full variable domain, completed using reference TRBV5-1 and TRBJ1-6, is KAGVTQTPRYLIKTRGQQVTLSCSPISGHRSVSWYQQTPGQGLQFLFEYFSETQRNKGNFPGRFSGRQFSNSRSEMNVSTLELGDSALYLCASSLGRGNYNSPLHFGNGTRLTVT.

This sequence joins TRBV14 and TRBJ2-7; 8 nucleotides line up with TRBD2. This CDR3 has 17 amino acids. The J segment lost 4 bases and the V segment lost 0 bases, leaving 11 bases of the junction unmatched. The germline gives CDR1 SGHDN, CDR2 FVKESK. DNA for the CDR3: TGTGCCAGCAGCCAAGACAGAGCGGGGGCTCGCGGGTACGAGCAGTACTTC. Amino acids: CASSQDRAGARGYEQYF.

The chain uses TRBV7-2 and TRBJ1-2; D remains ambiguous. Germline V gives CDR1 SGHTA, CDR2 FQGNSA. Trimming took off 0 bases at V and 4 bases at J, with 12 bases between the two ends. The length of the CDR3 is 15 residues. CDR3 nucleotides: TGTGCCAGCAGCTTAGCGAGAGGCGGTGGCTATGGCTACACCTTC. It encodes CASSLARGGGYGYTF.

The V gene is TRBV4-2, the J gene TRBJ1-2; D remains ambiguous. The V gene's germline CDR1 is LGHNA and CDR2 YNFKEQ. V was cut by 6 bases and J by 6 bases, with 14 bases left in between. The CDR3 loop spans 13 amino acids. In nucleotides, the CDR3 is TGTGCCAGCAGGCCGGACTTACCGAATGGCTACACCTTC. It yields the protein CASRPDLPNGYTF.

This chain uses TRBV7-3 with TRBJ1-1; TRBD1 agrees at 9 bases. The germline gives CDR1 SGHTA, CDR2 FQGTGA. The CDR3 is made up of 14 amino acids. V lost 4 bases, J lost 3 bases, and 3 bases stayed unmatched. The CDR3 DNA reads TGTGCCAGCAGCTCGGGGACAGGGTACACTGAAGCTTTCTTT. It translates to CASSSGTGYTEAFF. Full variable domain (rest looked up from reference TRBV7-3 and TRBJ1-1): GAGVSQTPSNKVTEKGKYVELRCDPISGHTALYWYRQSLGQGPEFLIYFQGTGAADDSGLPNDRFFAVRPEGSVSTLKIQRTERGDSAVYLCASSSGTGYTEAFFGQGTRLTVV.

Note on this clone: Other DNA sequences of this sample code for an identical CDR3. The V gene is TRBV19, the J gene TRBJ2-7; 9 bases line up with TRBD1. CDR3 length: 14 amino acids. Germline V lookup: CDR1 LNHDA, CDR2 SQIVND (reference sequence). V shed 3 bases, J shed 3 bases, and the junction held 3 bases outside the gene matches. CDR3 DNA: TGTGCCAGTAGTATGAGGGACAGGGTCTACGAGCAGTACTTC. Its protein product is CASSMRDRVYEQYF.

This sequence joins TRBV9 and TRBJ1-2, with D hard to call. CDR1 is SGDLS, CDR2 YYNGEE, per germline. This CDR3 is 14 amino acids long. V lost 1 base and J 3 bases, leaving 10 bases between the germline ends. The CDR3 nucleotides read TGTGCCAGCAGCGTACTTAGCATGGACTATGGCTACACCTTC. It yields the protein CASSVLSMDYGYTF.

V gene TRBV4-2 combines with J gene TRBJ2-5; the match to TRBD2 covers 11 bases. This CDR3 has 14 residues. The V segment lost 4 bases and the J segment 3 bases; nucleotides outside the gene matches: 1. Germline V CDR1 and CDR2: LGHNA, YNFKEQ. In DNA form, the CDR3 reads TGTGCCAGCAGCCTAGCGGGGGGGGAAGAGACCCAGTACTTC. Protein sequence: CASSLAGGEETQYF.

This rearrangement joins TRBV7-3 to TRBJ1-1, with TRBD1 matching 9 bases. CDR3 length: 15 amino acids. Germline values: CDR1 SGHTA, CDR2 FQGTGA. V was clipped by 5 bases and J by 0 bases; unmatched bases: 4. CDR3 protein: CASSQGTGMNTEAFF. CDR3 in DNA: TGTGCCAGCAGCCAAGGGACAGGGATGAACACTGAAGCTTTCTTT.